A selection of T cell receptor beta chains follows, all from one sample in a study of molecular identifiers for immune sequencing clone quantification. TCRdb fed the PCR reads into MiXCR, producing one record per CDR3 protein. There are a few hundred thousand distinct CDR3 sequences in the sample; around a fifth occur only once, and around 0.86% lies in the top ten. Specimen: naive CD8+ T cells from blood, with Jurkat cell RNA spiked in. These TCRs come from a human donor in good health. Some libraries in this study had Jurkat cell RNA spiked in. CDR3s include the opening cysteine and the closing phenylalanine or tryptophan. Each record gives: D gene, J gene, V gene, clone size, CDR3 DNA, CDR3 protein. D genes are given only for firm matches. A row's size may be missing; if present it is once, few, many or a size class.

>TRBD1|TRBJ2-7|TRBV6-6|few
TGTGCCAGCAGTTACTCAGGACAGGGGGCGGACGAGCAGTACTTC
CASSYSGQGADEQYF
>-|TRBJ1-3|TRBV7-6|few
TGTGCCAGCAGCGCAACTACAGGTCTCTCTGGAAACACCATATATTTT
CASSATTGLSGNTIYF
>TRBD1|TRBJ1-6|TRBV7-9|many
TGTGCCAGCAGCAAACGGACAGGGCACTCACCCCTCCACTTT
CASSKRTGHSPLHF
>-|TRBJ2-5|TRBV12-5|many
TGTGCTAGTGGTCCTCCCGTCTGGGGCCAAGAGACCCAGTACTTC
CASGPPVWGQETQYF
>TRBD2|TRBJ2-7|TRBV20-1|few
TGCAGTGCTAGAGTAGCGGGCTACGAGCAGTACTTC
CSARVAGYEQYF
>-|TRBJ1-2|TRBV6-1|-
TGTGCCAGCAGTGAAGCTCCGTTCGGCAGTTGCTATGGCTACACCTTC
CASSEAPFGSCYGYTF
>-|TRBJ2-7|TRBV6-2/TRBV6-3|-
TGTGCCAGCAGTTACCTGGGCCGCCCCTACGAGCAGTACTTC
CASSYLGRPYEQYF
>-|TRBJ2-1|TRBV25-1|few
TGTGCCAGCAGTGAATTGGCGGGGGCGGATGAGCAGTTCTTC
CASSELAGADEQFF
>TRBD1|TRBJ2-7|TRBV7-7|many
TGTGCCAGCAGCTCACAGACAGGGTACGAGCAGTACTTC
CASSSQTGYEQYF
>TRBD2|TRBJ2-5|TRBV6-5|-
TGTGCCAGCAGTCCTATCACAGGGCGGGAGGAAGAGACCCAGCACTTC
CASSPITGREEETQHF
>TRBD1|TRBJ2-2|TRBV13|-
TGTGCCAGCAGCCTTGACAGGGTCGAGCTGTTTTTT
CASSLDRVELFF
>-|TRBJ2-2|TRBV6-6|few
TGTGCCAGCAGTTACTATCAGGGAGGCGGGGAGCTGTTTTTT
CASSYYQGGGELFF
>-|TRBJ2-3|TRBV25-1|many
TGTGCCAGCAGGACCTTGACAGATACGCAGTATTTT
CASRTLTDTQYF
>TRBD2|TRBJ2-1|TRBV7-2|many
TGTGCCAGCAGCTTTTGGGGGGGCCTAGCGGGAGTCCACAATGAGCAGTTCTTC
CASSFWGGLAGVHNEQFF
>TRBD2|TRBJ2-1|TRBV6-1|few
TGTGCCAGCAGGAATAGCGCGGGGGGGCACAATGAGCAGTTCTTC
CASRNSAGGHNEQFF
>-|TRBJ2-3|TRBV5-6|many
TGTGCCAGCAGCTTGGGGGCTCGAACAGGGAGGGCAGATACGCAGTATTTT
CASSLGARTGRADTQYF
>-|TRBJ1-5|TRBV19|-
TGTGCCAGTACCCCCCGGCAGCAACGGAATCAGCCCCAGCATTTT
CASTPRQQRNQPQHF
>-|TRBJ1-2|TRBV7-9|-
TGTGCCAGCAGCCCGACAGCCCCCTATGGCTACACCTTC
CASSPTAPYGYTF
>TRBD2|TRBJ2-7|TRBV7-9|-
TGTGCCAGCAGCCCTCGGACTAGCGTGATCCCCTACGAGCAGTACTTC
CASSPRTSVIPYEQYF
>-|TRBJ2-3|TRBV20-1|many
TGCAGTGCTAGTTCCGGCGCAGATACGCAGTATTTT
CSASSGADTQYF
>-|TRBJ2-2|TRBV12-3/TRBV12-4|-
TGTGCCAGCAGTCGGGACTTCTACACCGGGGAGCTGTTTTTT
CASSRDFYTGELFF
>-|TRBJ1-5|TRBV28|many
TGTGCCAGCAGCTTGGGATTCAGCAATCAGCCCCAGCATTTT
CASSLGFSNQPQHF
>-|TRBJ1-1|TRBV7-2|-
TGTGCCAGCAGCCTCCTGGGGGCTTGGAACACTGAAGCTTTCTTT
CASSLLGAWNTEAFF
>-|TRBJ1-5|TRBV9|-
TGTGCCAGCAGCCCCGGGCCAGGCAATCAGCCCCAGCATTTT
CASSPGPGNQPQHF
>-|TRBJ1-5|TRBV12-3/TRBV12-4|-
TGTGCCAGCGGTTCCTCCGGGACTGCAAATCAGCCCCAGCATTTT
CASGSSGTANQPQHF
>-|TRBJ2-7|TRBV28|-
TGTGCCAGCAGTCCCACAGGGATGGGGAACGAGCAGTACTTC
CASSPTGMGNEQYF
>TRBD1|TRBJ2-5|TRBV2|-
TGTGCCAGCAGTTCCTCTACAGGGGGTAGGCTACGGGAGACCCAGTACTTC
CASSSSTGGRLRETQYF
>TRBD1|TRBJ1-1|TRBV11-2|-
TGTGCCAGCAGCCCAACCGACAGGGGGGCAATGGCGAACACTGAAGCTTTCTTT
CASSPTDRGAMANTEAFF
>TRBD1|TRBJ1-5|TRBV4-3|few
TGCGCCAGCAGCCAAGACGGGCAGGGGGGACAGCCCCAGCATTTT
CASSQDGQGGQPQHF
>-|TRBJ2-2|TRBV13|-
TGTGCCAGCAGGGGCAGAGACACCGGGGAGCTGTTTTTT
CASRGRDTGELFF
>TRBD2|TRBJ2-2|TRBV6-6|-
TGTGCCAGCAGTTACGGGGGGGTGACCGGGGAGCTGTTTTTT
CASSYGGVTGELFF
>-|TRBJ1-4|TRBV7-9|-
TGTGCCAGCAGCTCACTATCCACAGGTCCAACTAATGAAAAACTGTTTTTT
CASSSLSTGPTNEKLFF
>-|TRBJ1-5|TRBV19|many
TGTGCCAGTAGTATAGCTTCAGTACCCCAGCATTTT
CASSIASVPQHF